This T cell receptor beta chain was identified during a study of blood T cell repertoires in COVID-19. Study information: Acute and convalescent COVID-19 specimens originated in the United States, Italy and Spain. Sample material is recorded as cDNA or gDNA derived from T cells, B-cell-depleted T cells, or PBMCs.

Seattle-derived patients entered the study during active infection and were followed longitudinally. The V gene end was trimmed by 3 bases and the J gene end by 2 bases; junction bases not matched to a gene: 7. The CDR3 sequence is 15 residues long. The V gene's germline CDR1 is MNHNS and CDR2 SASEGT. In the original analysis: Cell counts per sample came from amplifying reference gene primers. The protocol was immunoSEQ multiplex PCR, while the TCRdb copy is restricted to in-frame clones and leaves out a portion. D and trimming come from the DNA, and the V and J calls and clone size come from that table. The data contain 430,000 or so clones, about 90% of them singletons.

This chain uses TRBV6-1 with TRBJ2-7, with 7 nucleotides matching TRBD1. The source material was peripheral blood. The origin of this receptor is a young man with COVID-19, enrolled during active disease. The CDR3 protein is CASSEPGTATYEQYF. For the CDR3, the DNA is TGTGCCAGCAGTGAGCCCGGGACAGCCACCTACGAGCAGTACTTC.